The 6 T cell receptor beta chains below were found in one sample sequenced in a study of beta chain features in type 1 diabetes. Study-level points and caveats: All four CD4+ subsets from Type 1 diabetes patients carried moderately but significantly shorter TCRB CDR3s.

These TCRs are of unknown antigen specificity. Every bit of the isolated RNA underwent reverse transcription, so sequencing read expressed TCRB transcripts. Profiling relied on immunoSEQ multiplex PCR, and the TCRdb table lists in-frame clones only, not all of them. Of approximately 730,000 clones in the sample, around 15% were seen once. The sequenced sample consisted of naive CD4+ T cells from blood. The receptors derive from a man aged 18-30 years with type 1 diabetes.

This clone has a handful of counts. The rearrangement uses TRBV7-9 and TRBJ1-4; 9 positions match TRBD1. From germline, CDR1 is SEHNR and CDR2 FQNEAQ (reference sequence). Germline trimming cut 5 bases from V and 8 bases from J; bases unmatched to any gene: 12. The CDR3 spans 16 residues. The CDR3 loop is CASSPDPGQGKEKLFF. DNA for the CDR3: TGTGCCAGCAGCCCTGACCCGGGACAGGGAAAGGAAAAACTGTTTTTT.

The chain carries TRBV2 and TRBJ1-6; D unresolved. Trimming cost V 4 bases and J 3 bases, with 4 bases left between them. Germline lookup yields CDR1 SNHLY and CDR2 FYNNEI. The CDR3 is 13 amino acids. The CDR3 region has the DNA TGTGCCAGCAGTGGGGACTATAATTCACCCCTCCACTTT. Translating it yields CASSGDYNSPLHF.

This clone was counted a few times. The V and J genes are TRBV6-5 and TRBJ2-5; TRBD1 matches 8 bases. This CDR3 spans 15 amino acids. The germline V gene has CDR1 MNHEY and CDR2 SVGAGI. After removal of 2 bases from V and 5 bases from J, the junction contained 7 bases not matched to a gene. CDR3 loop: CASSYRTGFGETQYF. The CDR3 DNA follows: TGTGCCAGCAGTTACCGGACAGGGTTCGGGGAGACCCAGTACTTC.

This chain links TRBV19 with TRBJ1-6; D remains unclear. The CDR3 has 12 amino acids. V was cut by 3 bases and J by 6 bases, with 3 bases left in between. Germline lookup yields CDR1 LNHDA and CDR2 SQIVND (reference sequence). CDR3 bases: TGTGCCAGTAGTATTCGTAATTCACCCCTCCACTTT. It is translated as CASSIRNSPLHF. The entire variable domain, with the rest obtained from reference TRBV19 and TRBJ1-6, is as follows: DGGITQSPKYLFRKEGQNVTLSCEQNLNHDAMYWYRQDPGQGLRLIYYSQIVNDFQKGDIAEGYSVSREKKESFPLTVTSAQKNPTAFYLCASSIRNSPLHFGNGTRLTVT.

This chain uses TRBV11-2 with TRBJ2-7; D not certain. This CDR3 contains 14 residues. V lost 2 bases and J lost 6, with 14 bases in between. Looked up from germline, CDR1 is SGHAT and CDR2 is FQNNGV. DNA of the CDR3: TGTGCCAGCAGCTTACTACAGAGAGTCCTCGAGCAGTACTTC. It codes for CASSLLQRVLEQYF.

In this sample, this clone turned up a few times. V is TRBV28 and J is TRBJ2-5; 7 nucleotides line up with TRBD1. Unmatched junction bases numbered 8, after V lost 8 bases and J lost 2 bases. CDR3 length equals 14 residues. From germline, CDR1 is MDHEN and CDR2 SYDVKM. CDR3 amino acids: CASLETGPQETQYF. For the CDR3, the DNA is TGTGCCAGCTTGGAGACAGGGCCACAAGAGACCCAGTACTTC.